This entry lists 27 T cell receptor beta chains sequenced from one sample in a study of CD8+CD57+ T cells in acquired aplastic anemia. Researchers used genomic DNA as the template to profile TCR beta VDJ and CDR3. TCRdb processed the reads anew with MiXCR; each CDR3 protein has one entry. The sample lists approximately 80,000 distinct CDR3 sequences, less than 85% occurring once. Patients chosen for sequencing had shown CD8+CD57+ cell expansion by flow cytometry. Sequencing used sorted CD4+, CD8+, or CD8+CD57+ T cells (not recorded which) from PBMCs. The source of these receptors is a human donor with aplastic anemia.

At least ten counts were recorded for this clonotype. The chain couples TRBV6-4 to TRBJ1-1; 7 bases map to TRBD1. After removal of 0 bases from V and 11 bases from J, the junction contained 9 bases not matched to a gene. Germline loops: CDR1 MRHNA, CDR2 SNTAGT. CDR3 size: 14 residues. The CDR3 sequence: CASSDSETGSWAFF. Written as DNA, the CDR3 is TGTGCCAGCAGTGACTCAGAGACAGGGAGCTGGGCTTTCTTT.

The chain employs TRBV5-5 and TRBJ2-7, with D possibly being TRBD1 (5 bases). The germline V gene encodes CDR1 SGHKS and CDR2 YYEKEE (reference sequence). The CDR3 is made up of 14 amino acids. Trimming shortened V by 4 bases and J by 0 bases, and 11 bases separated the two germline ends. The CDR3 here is CASSVDTASYEQYF. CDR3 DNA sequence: TGTGCCAGCAGCGTGGACACAGCCTCCTACGAGCAGTACTTC.

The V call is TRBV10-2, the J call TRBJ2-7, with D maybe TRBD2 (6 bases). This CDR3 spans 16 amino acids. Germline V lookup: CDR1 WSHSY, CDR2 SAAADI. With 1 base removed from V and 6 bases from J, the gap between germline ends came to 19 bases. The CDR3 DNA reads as TGCGCCAGCAGTGAGTTGGGAGGAATGCTGTCCGGCGAGCAGTACTTC. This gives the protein CASSELGGMLSGEQYF.

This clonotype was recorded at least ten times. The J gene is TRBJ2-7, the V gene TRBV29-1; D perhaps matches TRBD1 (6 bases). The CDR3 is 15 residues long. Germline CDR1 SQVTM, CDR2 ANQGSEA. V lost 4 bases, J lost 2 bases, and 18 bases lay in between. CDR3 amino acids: CSVVGRGHPTYEQYF. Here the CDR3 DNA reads TGCAGCGTTGTTGGCCGGGGACACCCTACCTACGAGCAGTACTTC.

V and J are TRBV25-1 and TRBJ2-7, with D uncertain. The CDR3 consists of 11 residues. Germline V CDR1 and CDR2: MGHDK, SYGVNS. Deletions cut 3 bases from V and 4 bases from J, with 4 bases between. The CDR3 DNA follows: TGTGCCAGCAGTGATCGATACGAGCAGTACTTC. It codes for CASSDRYEQYF.

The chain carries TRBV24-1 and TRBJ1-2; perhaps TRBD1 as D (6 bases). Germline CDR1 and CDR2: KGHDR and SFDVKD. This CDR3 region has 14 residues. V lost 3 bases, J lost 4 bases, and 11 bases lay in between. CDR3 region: CATSDRGGSYGYTF. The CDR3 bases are TGTGCCACCAGTGATCGAGGGGGATCCTATGGCTACACCTTC.

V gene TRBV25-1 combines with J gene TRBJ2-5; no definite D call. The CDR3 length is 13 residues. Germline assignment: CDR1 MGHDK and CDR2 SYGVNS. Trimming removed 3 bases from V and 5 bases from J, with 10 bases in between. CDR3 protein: CASSDDRRETQYF. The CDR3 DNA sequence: TGTGCCAGCAGTGACGATAGAAGGGAGACCCAGTACTTC.

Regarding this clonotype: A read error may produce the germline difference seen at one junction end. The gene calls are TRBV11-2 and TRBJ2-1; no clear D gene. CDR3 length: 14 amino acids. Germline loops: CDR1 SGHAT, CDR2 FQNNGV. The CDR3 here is CASSLGHANNEQLF. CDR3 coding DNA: TGTGCCAGCAGCTTAGGACACGCTAACAATGAGCAGCTCTTC.

The CDR3: CASSAKPGPNTGELFF. The DNA for the CDR3 is TGTGCCAGTAGTGCAAAACCGGGACCCAACACCGGGGAGCTGTTTTTT. The rearrangement links TRBV19 to TRBJ2-2; possibly TRBD1 or TRBD2 for D (5 bases each). V shed 5 bases and J shed 2 bases, with 15 bases lying between them. Germline CDR1 LNHDA, CDR2 SQIVND (reference sequence). The CDR3 runs 16 residues. Full variable domain (remainder filled in from reference TRBV19 and TRBJ2-2): DGGITQSPKYLFRKEGQNVTLSCEQNLNHDAMYWYRQDPGQGLRLIYYSQIVNDFQKGDIAEGYSVSREKKESFPLTVTSAQKNPTAFYLCASSAKPGPNTGELFFGEGSRLTVL.

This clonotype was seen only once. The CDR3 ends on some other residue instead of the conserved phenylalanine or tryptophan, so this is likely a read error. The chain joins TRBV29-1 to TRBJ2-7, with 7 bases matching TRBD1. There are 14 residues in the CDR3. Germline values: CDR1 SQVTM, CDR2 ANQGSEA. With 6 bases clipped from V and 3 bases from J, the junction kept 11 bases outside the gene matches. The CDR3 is CSVQVGTVSYEQYS. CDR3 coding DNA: TGCAGCGTCCAAGTAGGGACAGTGAGCTACGAGCAGTACTCC.

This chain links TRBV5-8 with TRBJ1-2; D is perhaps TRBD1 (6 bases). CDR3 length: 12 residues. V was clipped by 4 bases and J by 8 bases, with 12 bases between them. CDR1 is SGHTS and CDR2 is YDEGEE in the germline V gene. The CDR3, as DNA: TGTGCCAGCAGCCTGGGGGCCGGAGGCTACACCTTC. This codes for CASSLGAGGYTF.

The CDR3 is CASGAADSNEQFF. CDR3 coding DNA: TGTGCCAGCGGCGCCGCGGACAGCAATGAGCAGTTCTTC. The chain uses TRBV10-3 and TRBJ2-1; maybe TRBD1 (6 bases). The germline V gene encodes CDR1 ENHRY and CDR2 SYGVKD. This CDR3 is built from 13 residues. V gave up 10 bases and J gave up 6 bases, with 16 bases separating them.

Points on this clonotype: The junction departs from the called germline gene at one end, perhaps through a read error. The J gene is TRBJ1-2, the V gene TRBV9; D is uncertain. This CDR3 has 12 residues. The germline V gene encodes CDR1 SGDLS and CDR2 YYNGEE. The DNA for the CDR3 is TGTGCCAGCAGCGCCTCATCCGACCTTTATCGGTTC. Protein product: CASSASSDLYRF. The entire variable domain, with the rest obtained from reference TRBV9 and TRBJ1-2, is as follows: DSGVTQTPKHLITATGQRVTLRCSPRSGDLSVYWYQQSLDQGLQFLIQYYNGEERAKGNILERFSAQQFPDLHSELNLSSLELGDSALYFCASSASSDLYRFGSGTRLTVV.

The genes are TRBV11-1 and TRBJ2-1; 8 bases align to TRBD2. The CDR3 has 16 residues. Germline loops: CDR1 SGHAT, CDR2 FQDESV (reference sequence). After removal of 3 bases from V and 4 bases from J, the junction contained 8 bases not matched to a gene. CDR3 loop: CASSFRTSSQYNEQFF. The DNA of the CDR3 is TGTGCCAGCAGCTTCAGGACTAGCTCCCAGTACAATGAGCAGTTCTTC.

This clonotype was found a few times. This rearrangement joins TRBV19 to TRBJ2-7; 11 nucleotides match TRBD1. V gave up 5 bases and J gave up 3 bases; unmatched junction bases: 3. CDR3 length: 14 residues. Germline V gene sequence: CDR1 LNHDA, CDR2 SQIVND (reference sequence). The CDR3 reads CASSPGTGGYEQYF. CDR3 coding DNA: TGTGCCAGTAGTCCCGGGACAGGGGGCTACGAGCAGTACTTC.

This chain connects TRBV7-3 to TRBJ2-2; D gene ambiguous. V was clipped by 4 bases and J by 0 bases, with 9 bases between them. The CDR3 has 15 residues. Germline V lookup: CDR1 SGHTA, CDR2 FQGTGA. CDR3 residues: CASSSDGSNTGELFF. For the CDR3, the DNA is TGTGCCAGCAGCTCGGACGGATCGAACACCGGGGAGCTGTTTTTT.

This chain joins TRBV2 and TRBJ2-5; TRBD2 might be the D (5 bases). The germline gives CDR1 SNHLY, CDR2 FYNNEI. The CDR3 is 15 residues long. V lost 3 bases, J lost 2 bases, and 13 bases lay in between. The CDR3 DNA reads TGTGCCAGCAGTGAGACGGCGGGCGCACAAGAGACCCAGTACTTC. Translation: CASSETAGAQETQYF.

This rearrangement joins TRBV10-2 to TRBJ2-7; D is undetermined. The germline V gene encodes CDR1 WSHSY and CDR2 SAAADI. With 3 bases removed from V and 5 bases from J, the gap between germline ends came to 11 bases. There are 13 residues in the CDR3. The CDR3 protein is CASSDAGYNEQYF. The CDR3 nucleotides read TGCGCCAGCAGTGATGCCGGATACAACGAGCAGTACTTC.

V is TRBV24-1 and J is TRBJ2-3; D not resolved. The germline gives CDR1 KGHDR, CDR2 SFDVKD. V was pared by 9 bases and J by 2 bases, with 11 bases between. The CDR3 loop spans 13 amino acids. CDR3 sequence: CATEASTTDTQYF. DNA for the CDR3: TGTGCCACCGAAGCATCTACCACAGATACGCAGTATTTT.

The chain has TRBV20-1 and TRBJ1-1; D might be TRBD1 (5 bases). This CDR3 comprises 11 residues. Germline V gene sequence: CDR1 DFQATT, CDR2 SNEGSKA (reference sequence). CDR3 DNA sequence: TGCAGAGGACATACGAACACTGAAGCTTTCTTT. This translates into CRGHTNTEAFF.

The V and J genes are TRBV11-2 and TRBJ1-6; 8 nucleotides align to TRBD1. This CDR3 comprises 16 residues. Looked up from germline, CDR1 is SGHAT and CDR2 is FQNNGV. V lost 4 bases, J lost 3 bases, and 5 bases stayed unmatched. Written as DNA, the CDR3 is TGTGCCAGCAGCTACGCGGACAGGGACTATAATTCACCCCTCCACTTT. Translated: CASSYADRDYNSPLHF.

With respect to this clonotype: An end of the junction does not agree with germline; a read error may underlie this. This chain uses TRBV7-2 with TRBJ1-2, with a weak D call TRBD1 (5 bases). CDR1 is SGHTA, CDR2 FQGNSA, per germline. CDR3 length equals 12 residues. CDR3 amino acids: CASSLAGGKVLF. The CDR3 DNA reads TGTGCCAGCAGCTTAGCGGGGGGAAAGGTCCTCTTC.

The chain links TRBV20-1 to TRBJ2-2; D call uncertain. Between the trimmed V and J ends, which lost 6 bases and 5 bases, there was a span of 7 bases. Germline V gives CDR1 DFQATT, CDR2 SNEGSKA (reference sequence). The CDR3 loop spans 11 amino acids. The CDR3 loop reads CSAQRTGELFF. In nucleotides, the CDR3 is TGCAGTGCCCAGAGAACCGGGGAGCTGTTTTTT.

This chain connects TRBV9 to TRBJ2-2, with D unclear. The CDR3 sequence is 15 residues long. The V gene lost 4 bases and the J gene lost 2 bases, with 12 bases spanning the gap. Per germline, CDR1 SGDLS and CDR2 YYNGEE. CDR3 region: CASSTPNGNTGELFF. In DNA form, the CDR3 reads TGTGCCAGCAGCACCCCAAACGGCAACACCGGGGAGCTGTTTTTT.

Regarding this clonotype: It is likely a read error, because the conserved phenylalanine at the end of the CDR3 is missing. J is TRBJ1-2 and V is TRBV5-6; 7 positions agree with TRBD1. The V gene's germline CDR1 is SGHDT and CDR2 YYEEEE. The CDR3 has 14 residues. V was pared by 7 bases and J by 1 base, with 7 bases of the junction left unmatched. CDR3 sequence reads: CASGTDRDNYGYTL. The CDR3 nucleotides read TGTGCCAGCGGCACCGACAGGGATAACTATGGCTACACCCTC.

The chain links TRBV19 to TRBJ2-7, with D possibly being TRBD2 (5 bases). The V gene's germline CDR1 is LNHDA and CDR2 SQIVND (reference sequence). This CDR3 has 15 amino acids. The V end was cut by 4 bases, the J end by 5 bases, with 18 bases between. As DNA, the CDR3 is TGTGCCAGTAGTAAGGCAGGAGAGGGTCCCGACGAGCAGTACTTC. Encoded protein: CASSKAGEGPDEQYF.

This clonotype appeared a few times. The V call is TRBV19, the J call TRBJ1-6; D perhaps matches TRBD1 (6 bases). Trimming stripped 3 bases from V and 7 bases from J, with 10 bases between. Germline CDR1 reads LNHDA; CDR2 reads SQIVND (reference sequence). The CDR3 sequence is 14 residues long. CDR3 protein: CASSITGSNSPLHF. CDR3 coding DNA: TGTGCCAGTAGTATCACAGGGAGCAATTCACCCCTCCACTTT.